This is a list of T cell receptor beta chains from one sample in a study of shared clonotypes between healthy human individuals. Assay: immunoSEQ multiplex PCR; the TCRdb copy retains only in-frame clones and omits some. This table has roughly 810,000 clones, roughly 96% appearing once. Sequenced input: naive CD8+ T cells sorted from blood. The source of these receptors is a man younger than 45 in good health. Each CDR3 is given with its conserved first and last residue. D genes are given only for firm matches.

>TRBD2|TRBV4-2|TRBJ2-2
TGTGCCAGCAGCCAAGCCCTTAGCGGGAGACCCACCTCCGGGGAGCTGTTTTTT
CASSQALSGRPTSGELFF
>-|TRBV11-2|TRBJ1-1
TGTGCCAGCAGCTTCTCGACTGAAGCTTTCTTT
CASSFSTEAFF
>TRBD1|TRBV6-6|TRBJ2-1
TGTGCCAGCAGCCAACTTACAGGGGCCTACAATGAGCAGTTCTTC
CASSQLTGAYNEQFF
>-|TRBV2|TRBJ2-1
TGTGCCAGCAGTGAAGGAGCGGGCTTCTACAATGAGCAGTTCTTC
CASSEGAGFYNEQFF
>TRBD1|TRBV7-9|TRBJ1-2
TGTGCCAGCAGCGGACATCCCCGGGACAGGAGAAAAGATGGCTACACCTTC
CASSGHPRDRRKDGYTF
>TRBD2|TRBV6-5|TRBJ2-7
TGTGCCAGCAGTACCGCGGGAGGGCCACACGAGCAGTACTTC
CASSTAGGPHEQYF
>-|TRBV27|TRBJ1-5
TGTGCCAGCAGTTTAGGGGGATATCAGCCCCAGCATTTT
CASSLGGYQPQHF
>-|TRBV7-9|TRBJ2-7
TGTGCCAGCAGCGCCCGGGACCGAGAAGAGTGGTACTTC
CASSARDREEWYF
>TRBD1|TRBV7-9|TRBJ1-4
TGTGCCAGCAGCCGACAGGGGTCTGAAAAACTGTTTTTT
CASSRQGSEKLFF
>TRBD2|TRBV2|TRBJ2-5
TGTGCCAGCACCGATACGACTAGCGGGAGGCTAGAGACCCAGTACTTC
CASTDTTSGRLETQYF
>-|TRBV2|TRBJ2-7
TGTGCGATCAGAGGCAGGGGTTACTCCTACGAGCAGTACTTC
CAIRGRGYSYEQYF
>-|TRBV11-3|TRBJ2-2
TGTGCCAGCAGCTCCAGGGATAACACCGGGGAGCTGTTTTTT
CASSSRDNTGELFF
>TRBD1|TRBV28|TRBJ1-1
TGTGCCAGCACCAGGACAGGAGACATGAACACTGAAGCTTTCTTT
CASTRTGDMNTEAFF
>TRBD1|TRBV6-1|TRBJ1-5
TGTGCCAGCAGTGAGGGACAGGGGCGCATAGATCAGCCCCAGCATTTT
CASSEGQGRIDQPQHF
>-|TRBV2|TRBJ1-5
TGTGCCAGCAGGGAATTTAGCAATCAGCCCCAGCATTTT
CASREFSNQPQHF
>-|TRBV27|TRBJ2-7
TGTGCCAGCAGTTTAAGTAGCGGAGCCTACGAGCAGTACTTC
CASSLSSGAYEQYF